A selection of T cell receptor beta chains follows, all from one sample in a study of blood T cell repertoires in COVID-19. Here immunoSEQ multiplex PCR was the method, and the copy in TCRdb shows in-frame clones only, minus some. The sample carries some 230,000 clones, approximately 83% recorded once. Sequenced input: peripheral blood. These receptors were collected from a woman aged 30 to 39 who had recovered from COVID-19. CDR3s include the opening cysteine and the closing phenylalanine or tryptophan. The D gene is left open where the match is weak.

TRBD2	TRBV15	TRBJ2-7	CATSLGLASPYEQYF
-	TRBV28	TRBJ2-2	CASSFDRNTGELFF
-	TRBV5-8	TRBJ2-2	CASSGLYTGELFF
TRBD1	TRBV4-1	TRBJ1-6	CASSQKPQGASYNSPLHF
TRBD1	TRBV30	TRBJ2-7	CAWRRTGGYEQYF
-	TRBV5-1	TRBJ2-7	CASSSPGQDEQYF
-	TRBV6-1	TRBJ1-2	CASSEAGTNYGYTF
-	TRBV28	TRBJ2-5	CASSTRETQYF
TRBD1	TRBV9	TRBJ2-7	CASSAYGTGVGEQYF
TRBD2	TRBV14	TRBJ2-3	CASSQVGGRADTQYF
-	TRBV18	TRBJ1-4	CASSPDNRRWGEKLFF
-	TRBV5-1	TRBJ2-1	CASSPRRGGYNEQFF
-	TRBV6-5	TRBJ1-6	CASSYDSGSRSPLHF
-	TRBV18	TRBJ2-5	CASSPGAGETQYF
-	TRBV12-3/TRBV12-4	TRBJ2-2	CASTGNTGELFF